These T cell receptor beta chains were read from a single sample in a study of T cell responses to AZD1222 COVID-19 vaccine. Clones were sequenced by immunoSEQ multiplex PCR, and TCRdb holds only the in-frame ones, with some missing. The sample lists 130,000 or so clones, approximately 90% seen once, with roughly 7.8% in the top ten. This specimen was peripheral blood, taken on day 0 of AZD1222 vaccination. The origin of the receptors is an adult in good health. CDR3s include the opening cysteine and the closing phenylalanine or tryptophan. The D gene is left open where the match is weak. The size of a clone is reported for some rows only, either as once, few or many, or as a class for expanded clones.

-	TRBV6-6	few	TRBJ2-7	CASQRDNSYEQYF	TGTGCCAGCCAACGGGACAACTCCTACGAGCAGTACTTC
TRBD2	TRBV6-6	-	TRBJ2-5	CASSSGSSVETQYF	TGTGCCAGCAGTAGCGGGAGTTCAGTGGAGACCCAGTACTTC
-	TRBV18	-	TRBJ2-1	CASSRRSGDANEQFF	TGTGCCAGCTCACGGCGATCCGGCGACGCGAATGAGCAGTTCTTC
-	TRBV27	once	TRBJ2-5	CASSLMGGETQYF	TGTGCCAGCAGTTTAATGGGTGGAGAGACCCAGTACTTC
-	TRBV19	-	TRBJ2-2	CASSSLGTGELFF	TGTGCCAGCTCGAGCCTTGGGACCGGGGAGCTGTTTTTT
TRBD2	TRBV5-1	once	TRBJ2-1	CASSFGLAGGNEQFF	TGCGCCAGCAGCTTTGGACTAGCGGGAGGAAATGAGCAGTTCTTC
TRBD2	TRBV14	once	TRBJ2-2	CASSQSSGRLGTGELFF	TGTGCCAGCAGCCAAAGTAGCGGGAGATTGGGCACCGGGGAGCTGTTTTTT
-	TRBV27	-	TRBJ2-1	CASTTPGVRNEQFF	TGTGCCAGCACCACCCCGGGGGTGCGCAATGAGCAGTTCTTC
TRBD2	TRBV28	-	TRBJ2-7	CASGTTLREQYF	TGTGCCAGCGGGACTACCTTACGGGAGCAGTACTTC
-	TRBV29-1	-	TRBJ2-3	CSVEDPRDFTDTQYF	TGCAGCGTTGAAGATCCCAGGGACTTCACAGATACGCAGTATTTT
TRBD1	TRBV6-2/TRBV6-3	-	TRBJ2-7	CASSPDRLNEQYF	TGTGCCAGCAGCCCGGACAGGCTTAACGAGCAGTACTTC
-	TRBV12-3/TRBV12-4	-	TRBJ1-1	CASSPGQLTEAFF	TGTGCCAGCAGCCCTGGACAGCTCACTGAAGCTTTCTTT
-	TRBV2	-	TRBJ2-2	CASSEVVDGELFF	TGTGCCAGCAGTGAAGTTGTAGACGGGGAGCTGTTTTTT
TRBD2	TRBV18	once	TRBJ2-7	CASSLGLAGGKGIWEQYF	TGTGCCAGCTCACTGGGACTAGCGGGAGGAAAGGGAATATGGGAGCAGTACTTC
-	TRBV29-1	-	TRBJ2-2	CSVGAAGELFF	TGCAGCGTTGGTGCGGCCGGGGAGCTGTTTTTT
-	TRBV28	-	TRBJ1-5	CASTIGRQPQHF	TGTGCCAGCACCATAGGACGTCAGCCCCAGCATTTT
-	TRBV15	once	TRBJ1-2	CATSRGARSLDGYTF	TGTGCCACCAGCAGAGGAGCCCGTTCTTTGGATGGCTACACCTTC
-	TRBV6-6	-	TRBJ1-4	CASSYSGQHLEKLFF	TGTGCCAGCAGTTACAGCGGACAGCATTTGGAAAAACTGTTTTTT
-	TRBV5-8	-	TRBJ2-5	CASSFMRGQGRTQYF	TGTGCCAGCAGCTTTATGCGTGGGCAGGGTCGGACCCAGTACTTC
-	TRBV7-2	-	TRBJ1-4	CASSRWRIGRNEKLFF	TGTGCCAGCAGCCGTTGGAGAATCGGGAGGAATGAAAAACTGTTTTTT
-	TRBV25-1	-	TRBJ1-4	CASSEEGPGKNEKLFF	TGTGCCAGCAGTGAAGAGGGGCCAGGAAAAAATGAAAAACTGTTTTTT
-	TRBV2	-	TRBJ1-1	CASSEGEAFF	TGTGCCAGCAGTGAGGGTGAAGCTTTCTTT
TRBD2	TRBV5-8	-	TRBJ2-2	CASSLIAGPTGELFF	TGTGCCAGCAGCTTAATAGCGGGACCCACCGGGGAGCTGTTTTTT
-	TRBV3-1/TRBV3-2	-	TRBJ2-7	CASSQEGRSYEQYF	TGTGCCAGCAGCCAAGAGGGACGGAGCTACGAGCAGTACTTC
-	TRBV9	-	TRBJ2-7	CASSVDGSYEQYF	TGTGCCAGCAGCGTAGATGGTTCCTACGAGCAGTACTTC
-	TRBV23-1	-	TRBJ2-1	CASSQSRLLRYNEQFF	TGCGCCAGCAGTCAATCACGCCTTTTACGCTACAATGAGCAGTTCTTC
TRBD2	TRBV13	-	TRBJ2-3	CASSLRLAGTDTQYF	TGTGCCAGCAGCTTACGACTAGCGGGAACAGATACGCAGTATTTT
-	TRBV7-9	-	TRBJ1-4	CASSFGKANEKLFF	TGTGCCAGCAGCTTTGGGAAAGCTAATGAAAAACTGTTTTTT